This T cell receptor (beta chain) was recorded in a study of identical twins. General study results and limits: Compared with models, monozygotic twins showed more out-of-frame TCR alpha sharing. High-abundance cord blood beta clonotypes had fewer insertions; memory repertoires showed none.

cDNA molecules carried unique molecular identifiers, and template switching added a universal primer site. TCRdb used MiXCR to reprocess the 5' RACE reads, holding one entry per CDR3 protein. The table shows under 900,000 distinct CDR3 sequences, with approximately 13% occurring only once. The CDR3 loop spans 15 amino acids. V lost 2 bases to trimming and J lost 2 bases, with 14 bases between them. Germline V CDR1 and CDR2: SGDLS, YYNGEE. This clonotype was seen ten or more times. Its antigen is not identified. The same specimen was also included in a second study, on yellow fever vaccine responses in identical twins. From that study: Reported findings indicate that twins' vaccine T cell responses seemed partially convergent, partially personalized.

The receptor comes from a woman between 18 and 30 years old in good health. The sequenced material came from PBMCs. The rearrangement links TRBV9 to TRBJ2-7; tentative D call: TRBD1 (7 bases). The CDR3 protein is CASSVGGTATYEQYF. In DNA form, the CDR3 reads TGTGCCAGCAGCGTTGGCGGGACAGCTACCTACGAGCAGTACTTC.